This T cell receptor beta chain was identified in a study of blood T cell repertoires in COVID-19. Across the study: Collection of acute and convalescent COVID-19 samples took place in the United States, Italy and Spain. The analysed material was cDNA or gDNA that came from T cells, B-cell-depleted T cells, or PBMCs.

The CDR3 totals 13 residues. The germline CDR1 and CDR2 sequences are ENHRY and SYGVKD. Deletions cut 0 bases from V and 2 bases from J, with 4 bases between. In the original analysis: How many nucleated cells were present was estimated from reference gene primer amplification. The protocol was immunoSEQ multiplex PCR, while the TCRdb copy is restricted to in-frame clones and leaves out a portion. Clone size and the V and J calls come from that table; the DNA yielded D and trimming. Altogether about 200,000 clones are present, roughly 81% being singletons, with the ten largest covering 4.5% to 5%. This clone was recorded once.

This chain connects TRBV10-3 to TRBJ1-2; D gene ambiguous. Sequencing input: peripheral blood. The sequence came from a woman older than 75 with acute or convalescent COVID-19. The CDR3 nucleotides are TGTGCCATCAGTGAGTCGCAGAACTATGGCTACACCTTC. Protein sequence: CAISESQNYGYTF.